One and the same sample provided the 16 T cell receptor beta chains below, sequenced in a study of blood T cell repertoires in COVID-19. Generated by immunoSEQ multiplex PCR, the TCRdb table keeps only in-frame clones and is missing some. This table has hundreds of thousands of clones, approximately 85% appearing once. Sequenced: PBMCs or T cells enriched from blood (not recorded which). The receptor source for this set is a woman in her thirties or forties with acute COVID-19.

V usage is TRBV20-1 and J usage is TRBJ2-1, with TRBD2 matching 12 bases. This CDR3 is 16 amino acids long. Looked up from germline, CDR1 is DFQATT and CDR2 is SNEGSKA (reference sequence). Trimming removed 3 bases from V and 8 bases from J; junction bases left unmatched: 11. The CDR3, as DNA: TGCAGTGCTAGTGGCCGGCTAGCGGGGGGGCTTGATGAGCAGTTCTTC. Amino acid sequence: CSASGRLAGGLDEQFF.

V gene TRBV5-1 combines with J gene TRBJ1-1; D not resolved. With 6 bases removed from V and 0 bases from J, the gap between germline ends came to 9 bases. The length of the CDR3 is 13 residues. Per the germline V gene, CDR1 is SGHRS and CDR2 is YFSETQ. The CDR3 reads CASKTDMNTEAFF. CDR3 bases: TGCGCCAGCAAAACAGACATGAACACTGAAGCTTTCTTT.

This clone was picked up one time. The genes are TRBV18 and TRBJ1-1, with 8 positions matching TRBD1. Germline V lookup: CDR1 KGHSH, CDR2 LQKENI. This CDR3 is built from 15 residues. V lost 4 bases, J lost 3 bases, and 7 bases stayed unmatched. The CDR3 DNA is TGTGCCAGCTCACTACGCCCGGACAGGGACACTGAAGCTTTCTTT. This encodes CASSLRPDRDTEAFF. The variable domain in full, completed from reference TRBV18 and TRBJ1-1, reads NAGVMQNPRHLVRRRGQEARLRCSPMKGHSHVYWYRQLPEEGLKFMVYLQKENIIDESGMPKERFSAEFPKEGPSILRIQQVVRGDSAAYFCASSLRPDRDTEAFFGQGTRLTVV.

V usage is TRBV11-2 and J usage is TRBJ2-3, with 9 bases identical to TRBD2. Trimming removed 4 bases from V and 4 bases from J; junction bases left unmatched: 12. This CDR3 has 17 amino acids. Germline CDR1 SGHAT, CDR2 FQNNGV. CDR3: CASSSRGGGAPPDTQYF. As DNA, the CDR3 is TGTGCCAGCAGCTCGAGAGGCGGGGGGGCCCCCCCAGATACGCAGTATTTT.

This clone was seen just once. The chain combines TRBV7-8 with TRBJ2-5; 8 bases fit TRBD2. Germline CDR1 and CDR2: SGHVS and FQNEAQ. V lost 5 bases, J lost 4 bases, and 12 bases stayed unmatched. The CDR3 consists of 16 residues. CDR3 in DNA: TGTGCCAGCAGCCCCATCGCGGGACTAGGATTAGAGACCCAGTACTTC. Its protein product is CASSPIAGLGLETQYF. Based on the CDR3 plus reference TRBV7-8 and TRBJ2-5, the full variable domain is GAGVSQSPRYKVAKRGQDVALRCDPISGHVSLFWYQQALGQGPEFLTYFQNEAQLDKSGLPSDRFFAERPEGSVSTLKIQRTQQEDSAVYLCASSPIAGLGLETQYFGPGTRLLVL.

The gene calls are TRBV6-4 and TRBJ2-1, with 7 bases matching TRBD1. V shed 3 bases, J shed 3 bases, and the junction held 8 bases outside the gene matches. The germline V gene encodes CDR1 MRHNA and CDR2 SNTAGT. The CDR3 covers 16 residues. The CDR3 loop is CASSEGRQGFYNEQFF. The CDR3 coding sequence is TGTGCCAGCAGTGAAGGTCGACAGGGATTCTACAATGAGCAGTTCTTC.

The rearrangement joins TRBV3-1 (or the pseudogene TRBV3-2) to TRBJ1-1; possibly TRBD1 for D (5 bases). The CDR3 runs 12 residues. V was clipped by 2 bases and J by 4 bases, with 5 bases between them. Germline V gives CDR1 LGHDT, CDR2 YNNKEL (reference sequence). Here the CDR3 DNA reads TGTGCCAGCAGCCAACAGGGCACTGAAGCTTTCTTT. Translated: CASSQQGTEAFF.

This sequence joins TRBV18 and TRBJ2-1; 7 positions match TRBD2. The CDR3 runs 15 residues. With V trimmed by 6 bases and J by 7 bases, 12 bases remained unmatched. Germline CDR1 and CDR2: KGHSH and LQKENI. Written as DNA, the CDR3 is TGTGCCAGCTCTGGGTGGACTAGAGAGGCGAATGAGCAGTTCTTC. Protein: CASSGWTREANEQFF.

The CDR3 spells CASSVDGGSSTDTQYF. The CDR3 bases are TGTGCCAGCAGCGTAGACGGCGGTAGTAGCACAGATACGCAGTATTTT. The chain employs TRBV9 and TRBJ2-3; no definite D call. CDR3 length equals 16 residues. V was shortened by 0 bases and J by 0 bases, with 11 bases between the two germline ends. Per the germline V gene, CDR1 is SGDLS and CDR2 is YYNGEE.

The chain joins TRBV21-1 to TRBJ2-7; the tabulated D call, TRBD1, remains unverified against the DNA. TRBV21-1 is a known pseudogene. This CDR3 has 14 amino acids. The CDR3 coding sequence is TGTGCCAGCAGCAATGTTCAGGGGGCCCACGAGCAGTACTTC. Protein sequence: CASSNVQGAHEQYF.

This clone was detected only once. The V and J genes are TRBV5-1 and TRBJ2-5, with D perhaps matching TRBD1 (6 bases). Germline lookup yields CDR1 SGHRS and CDR2 YFSETQ. This CDR3 is built from 15 residues. V gave up 1 base and J gave up 2 bases, with 12 bases separating them. The CDR3 sequence: CASSLLPGAQETQYF. The CDR3 nucleotides are TGCGCCAGCAGCTTGTTACCAGGGGCGCAAGAGACCCAGTACTTC.

V is TRBV10-3 and J is TRBJ1-2, with D possibly being TRBD1 (5 bases). The CDR3 totals 14 residues. Germline CDR1 ENHRY, CDR2 SYGVKD. Trimming removed 6 bases at V and 6 bases at J, with 17 bases between. The CDR3 spells CAIRRRGGMDGYTF. CDR3 in DNA: TGTGCCATCAGGCGCCGGGGGGGAATGGATGGCTACACCTTC.

J is TRBJ1-4 and V is TRBV6-2 or TRBV6-3, with unresolved D. Germline loops: CDR1 MNHEY, CDR2 SVGEGT. The CDR3 runs to 14 residues. V lost 3 bases to trimming and J lost 8 bases, with 13 bases between them. CDR3 residues: CASSYFRGIEKLFF. CDR3 coding DNA: TGTGCCAGCAGTTATTTTCGAGGGATAGAAAAACTGTTTTTT.

The chain employs TRBV7-9 and TRBJ1-2, with TRBD1 matching over 7 bases. V lost 4 bases to trimming and J lost 2 bases; unmatched junction nucleotides: 7. In germline, CDR1 is SEHNR, CDR2 FQNEAQ (reference sequence). This CDR3 is built from 15 residues. DNA for the CDR3: TGTGCCAGCAGCTCGAGCACGACAGGGAACTATGGCTACACCTTC. Protein product: CASSSSTTGNYGYTF.

The chain couples TRBV24-1 to TRBJ1-2; 7 bases align to TRBD1. Germline V gene lookup returns CDR1 KGHDR and CDR2 SFDVKD. The CDR3 is 15 amino acids. The trim removed 4 bases at V and 6 bases at J, leaving 10 bases unmatched. CDR3 region: CATSEVGRGQDGYTF. CDR3 in DNA: TGTGCCACCAGTGAGGTCGGTAGGGGGCAAGATGGCTACACCTTC.

The chain carries TRBV5-6 and TRBJ1-2, with TRBD1 as a possible D gene (6 bases). Trimming pared 2 bases from V and 8 bases from J, leaving 13 bases between. This CDR3 comprises 13 residues. CDR1 is SGHDT and CDR2 is YYEEEE in the germline V gene. CDR3 sequence: CASSLTGTKGYTF. DNA for the CDR3: TGTGCCAGCAGCTTAACCGGGACAAAAGGCTACACCTTC.